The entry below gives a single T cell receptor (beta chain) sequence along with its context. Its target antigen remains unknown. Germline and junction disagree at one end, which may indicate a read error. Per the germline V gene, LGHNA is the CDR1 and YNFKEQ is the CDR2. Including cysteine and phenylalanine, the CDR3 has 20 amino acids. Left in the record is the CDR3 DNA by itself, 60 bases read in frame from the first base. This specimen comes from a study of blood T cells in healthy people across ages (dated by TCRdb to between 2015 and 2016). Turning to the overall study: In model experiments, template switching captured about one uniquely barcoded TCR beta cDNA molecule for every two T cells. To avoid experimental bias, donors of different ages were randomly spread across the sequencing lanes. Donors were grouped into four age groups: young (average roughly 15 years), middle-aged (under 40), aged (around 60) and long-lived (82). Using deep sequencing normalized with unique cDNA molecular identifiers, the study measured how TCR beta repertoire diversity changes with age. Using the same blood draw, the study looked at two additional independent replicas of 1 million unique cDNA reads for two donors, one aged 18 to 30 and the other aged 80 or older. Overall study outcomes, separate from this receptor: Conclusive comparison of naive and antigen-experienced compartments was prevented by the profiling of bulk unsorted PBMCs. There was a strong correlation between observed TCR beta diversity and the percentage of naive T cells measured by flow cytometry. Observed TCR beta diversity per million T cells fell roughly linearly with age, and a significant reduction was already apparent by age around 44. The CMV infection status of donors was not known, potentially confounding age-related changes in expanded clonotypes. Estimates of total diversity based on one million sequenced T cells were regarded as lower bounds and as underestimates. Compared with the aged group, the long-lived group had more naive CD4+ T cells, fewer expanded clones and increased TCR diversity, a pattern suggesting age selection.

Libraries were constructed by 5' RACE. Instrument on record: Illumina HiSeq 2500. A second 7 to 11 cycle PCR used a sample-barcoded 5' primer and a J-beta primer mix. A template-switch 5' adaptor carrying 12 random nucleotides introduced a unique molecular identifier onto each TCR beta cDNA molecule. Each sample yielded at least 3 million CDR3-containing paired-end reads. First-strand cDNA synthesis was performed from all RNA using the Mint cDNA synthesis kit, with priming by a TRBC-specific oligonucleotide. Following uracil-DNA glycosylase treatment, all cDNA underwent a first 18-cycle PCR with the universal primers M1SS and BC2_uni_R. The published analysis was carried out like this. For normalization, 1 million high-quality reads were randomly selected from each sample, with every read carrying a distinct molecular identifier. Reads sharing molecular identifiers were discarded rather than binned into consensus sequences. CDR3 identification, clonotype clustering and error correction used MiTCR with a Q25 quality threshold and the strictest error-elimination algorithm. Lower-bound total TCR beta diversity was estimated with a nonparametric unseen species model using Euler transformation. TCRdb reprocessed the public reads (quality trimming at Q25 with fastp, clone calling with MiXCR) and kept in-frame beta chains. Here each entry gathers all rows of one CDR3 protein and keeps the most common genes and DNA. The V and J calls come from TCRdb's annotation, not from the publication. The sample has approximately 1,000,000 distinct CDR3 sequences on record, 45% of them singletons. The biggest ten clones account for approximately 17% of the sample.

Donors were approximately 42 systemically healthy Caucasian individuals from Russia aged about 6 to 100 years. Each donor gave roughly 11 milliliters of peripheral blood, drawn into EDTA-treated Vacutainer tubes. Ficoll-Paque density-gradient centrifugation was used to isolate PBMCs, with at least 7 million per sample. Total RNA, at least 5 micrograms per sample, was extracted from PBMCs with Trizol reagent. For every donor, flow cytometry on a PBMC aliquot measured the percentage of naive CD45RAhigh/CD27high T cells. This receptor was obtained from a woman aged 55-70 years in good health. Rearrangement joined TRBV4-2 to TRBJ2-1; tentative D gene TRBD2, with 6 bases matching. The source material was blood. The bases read TGTGCCAGCAGCCCCCACACGATCACTAGCACCGAAGAGGCCTACAATGAGCGGTTCTTC. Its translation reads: CASSPHTITSTEEAYNERFF.